This TCR beta chain came from a study of blood T cell repertoires in COVID-19. Authors' methods: For nucleated cells, counts were estimated from reference gene primer amplification. Method: immunoSEQ multiplex PCR; TCRdb's copy keeps in-frame clones and lacks some. V and J calls and clone size are those listed in that table; D and trimming were worked out from the DNA. The sample lists some 78,000 clones, roughly 84% occurring once. V was pared by 2 bases and J by 7 bases, with 4 bases of the junction left unmatched. There are 15 residues in the CDR3. Germline CDR1 is MDHEN and CDR2 is SYDVKM. This sequence joins TRBV28 and TRBJ2-1; 11 bases fit TRBD2. The sequenced sample consisted of peripheral blood. This TCR derives from a man aged 50 or older with acute or convalescent COVID-19. The CDR3 DNA reads as TGTGCCAGCAGTTTACGCGCTAGCGGGGGGAATGAGCAGTTCTTC. Encoded protein: CASSLRASGGNEQFF.